This TCR beta chain was observed in a study of cytomegalovirus exposure and HLA in healthy donors (TCRdb year 2017). Study-wide context: An earlier analysis of several hundred of the donors reported 250 to 300 Gb of sequence data and approximately 110 million unique TCR beta sequences from roughly 180 million T cells. An earlier analysis of 587 of the donors applied high-throughput TCR beta sequencing to assess whether each TCR beta V gene segment acted as functional or pseudogenic. In a later analysis, previously published TCR beta repertoires from roughly 710 donors were re-analyzed and high-resolution HLA genotyping was added so that TCR occurrence patterns could be studied. Of the roughly 430 genotyped donors, roughly 85% fell in the genetic ancestry cluster associated with self-reported Caucasian donors. Along with the roughly 710-subject first cohort, a separate validation cohort of over a hundred different subjects was used. Using immunosequencing, the study profiled T cell repertoires from 500 to 800 subjects and related those repertoires to cytomegalovirus serostatus. Because of strong linkage in the cohort, four to six DR-DQ haplotypes were treated as single units for association and clustering. Every repertoire in the discovery cohort had been generated on one and the same sequencing platform. To predict cytomegalovirus infection status, the study combined high-throughput TCR immunosequencing, statistical association of individual TCRs with disease status, and machine learning. An early release covering about 600 HLA-typed donors comprised 300 to 350 gigabases of sequencing data and around 80 million unique TCR sequences. A later genetic analysis used genome-wide SNP genotypes for about 65% of the 666 donors, treating that subset as a discovery cohort. Rather than using new phenotypic data, the later analysis identified candidate immune exposures from TCR beta sequences and from how often those sequences occurred across donors. The study aimed to test whether signatures of past pathogen exposure could be identified by cataloging public T cell receptors. Typing coverage differed by locus: A, B, C, DRB1 and DQB1 were typed in roughly 620-630 donors, DQA1 in around 500, DPA1 in 600 to 610, and DPB1 in around 440. Class I and class II HLA loci were covered by the typing at four-digit resolution. Among 398 genotyped donors of the cohort, an average of approximately 240,000 unique TCR beta nucleotide sequences was sequenced per donor, of which 15% to 20% were non-productive. Donor age, sex, ethnicity and CMV serostatus were compiled together with the repertoire data.

The library was prepared using the immunoSEQ multiplex PCR assay. The multiplex PCR relied on a mix of 60 forward primers for TCR Vbeta segments and 13 reverse primers for TCR Jbeta segments. The CDR3 region of rearranged TCR beta genes was amplified from genomic DNA with a multiplex PCR assay. On the Illumina HiSeq System, the amplified TCR beta libraries were sequenced as 87-base-pair reads. In the original analysis: In a later analysis, tens of millions of unique TCR beta chains were counted across the roughly 610 repertoires, and roughly 10 million of these chains were shared by at least two donors. Raw reads were error-corrected and collapsed into unique sequences by a nearest-neighbor algorithm in which closely related sequences were merged to remove PCR and sequencing errors. V, D and J gene segments were assigned by aligning CDR3 sequences to IMGT reference sequences. For a sequence to be retained, a match of at least six nucleotides to both a V gene segment and a J gene segment was required. A rearrangement counted as productive if the CDR3 had no stop codons and remained in frame with V and J, and every other rearrangement counted as non-productive. Following IMGT convention, CDR3 was defined as the stretch from the second conserved V-encoded cysteine to the conserved J-encoded phenylalanine. The earlier analysis of about 590 of the donors excluded sequences that lacked an unambiguous match to a single V gene segment. In an earlier analysis of 587 of the donors, a V segment was called functional when productive rearrangements were above 56.7%, and segregating when the standard deviation between donors exceeded 5%. A statistical classification framework was built for diagnosing cytomegalovirus status from the catalog of TCR beta chain sequences. In a later analysis, V and J genes were assigned by comparing TCR nucleotide sequences against IMGT/GENE-DB human TR gene sequences. In a later analysis, CDR3 sequences and most-parsimonious VDJ recombination scenarios were assigned using the TCRdist pipeline. In a later analysis, each TCR beta chain was defined by its CDR3 amino acid sequence together with its V-gene family, and reads lacking a unique V-gene family were excluded. To address suspected cross-contamination and a sequencing artifact, a later analysis removed 592 highly shared, low-generation-probability nucleotide sequences. A later analysis calculated a clonal expansion index for each public chain from normalized within-repertoire ranks of inferred template counts. Generation probabilities in a later analysis came from a VDJ recombination model fitted to out-of-frame rearrangements, and those results were checked against IGoR. In a later analysis, hypergeometric tests were used to score TCR-TCR, TCR-HLA and TCR-CMV co-occurrence, with a repertoire-size bias correction applied to TCR pairs. A later analysis estimated false discovery rates by permuting HLA or CMV assignments 20 times. In a later analysis, co-occurring TCRs were grouped with DBSCAN, and TCRdist sequence similarity was added when clustering was performed within HLA-allele-positive subsets. Repertoires with fewer than 30,000 or more than 120,000 public chains, plus five repertoires with anomalous nucleotide sharing, were excluded from co-occurrence clustering. TCRdb limited this immuneACCESS table to in-frame rearrangements with V and J called. A share of clones is missing; checked studies link under half to unresolved V genes, and the rest is unexplained. V and J calls and clone size are given by that table; D and trimming were obtained from the DNA. Recorded for this sample are some 90,000 clones; roughly 80% of them occurred a single time. Roughly 1.9% of the sample is taken by the ten largest.

In total, around 600 healthy bone marrow donors made up the cohort. All cohort members were sampled while nominally healthy, although unrecorded immune exposures were likely present. The donor tested CMV seronegative and was one of the 352 seronegative cohort members. A peripheral blood sample was collected from each donor, and TCR beta sequencing was performed on peripheral blood mononuclear cells. The Qiagen DNeasy Blood Extraction Kit was used to extract genomic DNA from the blood cell samples. From V the trimming removes 2 bases and from J it removes 6 bases, while the gene matches leave 13 bases of the junction unaccounted for. There are 16 amino acids in the CDR3, from cysteine to phenylalanine inclusive. Kept here is only the CDR3 DNA, which spans 48 bases and is read in frame from base 1. From a lookup of the germline V gene (reference sequence), CDR1 and CDR2 are GTSNPN and SVGIG. General conclusions and limits of the study: Sequencing depth was assumed to be roughly uniform across donors in the presence/absence analyses, though that assumption may not hold. Immune exposure information for the cohort was limited to CMV serostatus. Because some donors lacked HLA typing at each locus, the association tests relied only on the typed subset. Linkage disequilibrium might explain the correlated functional status among segregating V segments, but an unknown experimental factor could not be excluded. The authors suggested that the approach could potentially be extended to other disease states and immunological phenotypes. According to a later analysis, parvovirus B19, influenza, CMV and Epstein-Barr virus appeared linked to several top co-occurrence clusters. Three of the identified cytomegalovirus-associated TCR beta chains were confirmed in vitro to be specific for cytomegalovirus antigens. The classifier was reported to diagnose cytomegalovirus status with high specificity and sensitivity in both the original and validation cohorts. According to a later analysis, most CMV-associated TCR beta chains appeared to be HLA-restricted, and the HLA associations seemed to be driven largely by CMV exposure. This cohort had only TCR beta chains sequenced, and the lack of alpha or paired-chain data limited which features could be detected. Some IMGT-functional V segments, including TRBV6-2 and TRBV6-3, could not be told apart with the 87-base-pair reads, so those segments were excluded. Compared with the approximately 600-donor mean, donors in an Asian-associated ancestry cluster had fewer N-insertions in productive TCRs, according to a later genetic analysis. When HLA alleles, especially DR and DQ, strongly co-occurred, attributing TCR associations to individual alleles was difficult. Across donors, most TCR sequences were observed very rarely, whereas some public TCRs were present in many individuals. The earlier analysis of about 600 of the donors excluded 15 to 20 rarely observed V segments, including chromosome 9 orphons, because counts were too low. An association between a missense DCLRE1C variant and V-gene and J-gene trimming of TCR beta chains was found in a later genetic analysis and replicated in an independent cohort. A later analysis found that TCR association rates varied across HLA loci, with DRB1 alleles showing the most associated TCRs and HLA-C alleles the fewest. The study gave a list of some 150 TCR beta chains associated with cytomegalovirus. An earlier analysis of 450 to 750 of the donors showed that most TCR beta V segments appeared in productive rearrangements either about 87% or about 30% of the time, which broadly matched IMGT annotations. A later analysis associated approximately 17,000 TCR beta sequences with specific HLA alleles at a false discovery rate of 0.05. A cluster of highly shared sequence variants was judged likely to be a technical artifact of the sequencing pipeline. A further reported finding was that TCR beta sequences accurately predicted the HLA-A and HLA-B alleles for most subjects in the first cohort. In a later analysis, HLA-associated TCR beta chains showed more clonal expansion and lower generation probabilities than non-associated chains that were equally common.

Turning to this clone: Its antigen is currently not known. Base qualities are missing; no much larger clone stands one base away.

In this chain, TRBV30 is recombined with TRBJ2-1; 7 central nucleotides agree with TRBD2. The sample taken for sequencing was PBMCs. The sequence came from a boy younger than 18 in good health and CMV-seronegative. The DNA sequence follows: TGTGCCTGGAGTTCGGCGGGGGTTTTCATGGGCAATGAGCAGTTCTTC. Translation gives CAWSSAGVFMGNEQFF.